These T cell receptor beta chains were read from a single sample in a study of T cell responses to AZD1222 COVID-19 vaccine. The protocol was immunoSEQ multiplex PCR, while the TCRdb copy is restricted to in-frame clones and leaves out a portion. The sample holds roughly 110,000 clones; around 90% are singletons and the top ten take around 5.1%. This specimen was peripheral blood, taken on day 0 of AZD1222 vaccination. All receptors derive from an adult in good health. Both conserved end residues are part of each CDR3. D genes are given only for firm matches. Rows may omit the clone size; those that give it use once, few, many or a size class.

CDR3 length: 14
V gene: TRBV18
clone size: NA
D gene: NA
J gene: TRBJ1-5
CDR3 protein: CASSPEHSNQPQHF
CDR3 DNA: TGTGCCAGCTCACCAGAACATAGCAATCAGCCCCAGCATTTT

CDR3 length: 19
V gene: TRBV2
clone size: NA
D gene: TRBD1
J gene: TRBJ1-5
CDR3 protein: CASSEGPGGGNVWNQPQHF
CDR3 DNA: TGTGCCAGCAGTGAAGGTCCAGGAGGGGGCAACGTTTGGAATCAGCCCCAGCATTTT

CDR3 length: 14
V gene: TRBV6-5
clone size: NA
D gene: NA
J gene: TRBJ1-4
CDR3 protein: CATLRGALNEKLFF
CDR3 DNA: TGTGCCACCCTTAGAGGGGCTTTAAATGAAAAACTGTTTTTT

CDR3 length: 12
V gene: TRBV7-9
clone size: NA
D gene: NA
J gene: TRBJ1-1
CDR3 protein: CASSFSLTEAFF
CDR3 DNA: TGTGCCAGCAGCTTTTCTTTGACTGAAGCTTTCTTT

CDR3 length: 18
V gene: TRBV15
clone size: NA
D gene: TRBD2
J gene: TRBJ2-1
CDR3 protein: CATSRFSSGRAVGNEQFF
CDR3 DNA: TGTGCCACCAGCCGGTTTTCTAGCGGGAGGGCCGTAGGAAATGAGCAGTTCTTC

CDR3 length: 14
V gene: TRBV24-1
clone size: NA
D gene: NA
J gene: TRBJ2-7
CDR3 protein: CATSDQLNNYEQYF
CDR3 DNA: TGTGCCACCAGTGATCAACTGAATAACTACGAGCAGTACTTC

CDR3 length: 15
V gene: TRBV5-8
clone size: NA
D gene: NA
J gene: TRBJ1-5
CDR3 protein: CASVPRGAINQPQHF
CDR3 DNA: TGTGCCAGCGTCCCTAGGGGGGCGATAAATCAGCCCCAGCATTTT

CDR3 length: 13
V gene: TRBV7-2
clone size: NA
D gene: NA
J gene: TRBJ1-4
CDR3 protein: CASSLRREEKLFF
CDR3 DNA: TGTGCCAGCAGCTTAAGGCGGGAAGAAAAACTGTTTTTT

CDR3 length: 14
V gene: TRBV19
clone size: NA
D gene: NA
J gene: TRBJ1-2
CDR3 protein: CASSIAAGINGYTF
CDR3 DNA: TGTGCCAGTAGTATAGCGGCAGGGATTAATGGCTACACCTTC

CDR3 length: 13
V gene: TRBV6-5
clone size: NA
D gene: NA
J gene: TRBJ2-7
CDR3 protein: CASRRQEIYEQYF
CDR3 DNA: TGTGCCAGCAGGAGACAGGAGATCTACGAGCAGTACTTC

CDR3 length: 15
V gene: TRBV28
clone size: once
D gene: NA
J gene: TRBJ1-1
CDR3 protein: CASSGRVVGNTEAFF
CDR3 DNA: TGTGCCAGCAGCGGGCGGGTGGTTGGGAACACTGAAGCTTTCTTT

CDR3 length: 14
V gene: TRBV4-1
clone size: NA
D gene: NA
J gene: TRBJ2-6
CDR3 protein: CASKIISGANVLTF
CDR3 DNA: TGCGCCAGCAAGATCATCTCTGGGGCCAACGTCCTGACTTTC

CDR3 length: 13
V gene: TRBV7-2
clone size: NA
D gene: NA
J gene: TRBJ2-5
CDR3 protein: CASSSRTEETQYF
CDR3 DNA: TGTGCCAGCAGCTCGCGGACAGAAGAGACCCAGTACTTC

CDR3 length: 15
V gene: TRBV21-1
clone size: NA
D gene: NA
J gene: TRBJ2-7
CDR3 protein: CAVPQARGQPFEQYF
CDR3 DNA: TGTGCCGTCCCTCAGGCGAGGGGGCAACCCTTCGAGCAGTACTTC